The 6 T cell receptor beta chains below were found in one sample sequenced in a study of OX40 agonist ivuxolimab in advanced cancers. Using immunoSEQ multiplex PCR, the repertoire was profiled, and TCRdb retains in-frame clones only, with some absent. This table has tens of thousands of clones, 88% appearing once. Sequences were derived from CD4+ or CD8+ T cells sorted from blood, sampled in a trial of the OX40 agonist ivuxolimab. These receptors were collected from an adult with an advanced solid tumor such as melanoma, head and neck, liver or kidney cancer.

V usage is TRBV12-5 and J usage is TRBJ2-2, with D unclear. From germline, CDR1 is LGHNT and CDR2 FRNRAP. V lost 6 bases to trimming and J lost 3 bases, with 17 bases between them. The CDR3 loop spans 16 amino acids. This chain's CDR3 is CASGFRTLGDTGELFF. The CDR3 bases are TGTGCTAGTGGATTCAGAACCCTGGGCGACACCGGGGAGCTGTTTTTT.

Concerning this clone itself: The same CDR3 is also encoded by other DNA sequences in this sample. This CDR3 reads CASSLGGVSGANVLTF. CDR3 nucleotides: TGCGCCAGCAGCCTTGGCGGGGTCTCTGGGGCCAACGTCCTGACTTTC. The chain has TRBV5-1 and TRBJ2-6; D is perhaps TRBD2 (6 bases). CDR1 is SGHRS, CDR2 YFSETQ, per germline. The CDR3 is made up of 16 amino acids. V was shortened by 4 bases and J by 0 bases, with 11 bases between the two germline ends.

This chain uses TRBV30 with TRBJ1-1; weak D call: TRBD1 (6 bases). V was shortened by 2 bases and J by 0 bases, with 13 bases between the two germline ends. The CDR3 is 15 residues long. Germline V gives CDR1 GTSNPN, CDR2 SVGIG (reference sequence). CDR3 protein: CAWSTRGGLNTEAFF. CDR3 sequence (DNA): TGTGCCTGGAGTACGAGGGGGGGACTGAACACTGAAGCTTTCTTT.

The V and J genes are TRBV7-2 and TRBJ2-3, with D perhaps matching TRBD1 (5 bases). V was cut by 7 bases and J by 3 bases, with 11 bases left in between. Germline CDR1 is SGHTA and CDR2 is FQGNSA. CDR3 length: 13 residues. The CDR3 region has the DNA TGTGCCAGCACCATAAGGGGTACAGATACGCAGTATTTT. Its protein product is CASTIRGTDTQYF.

The chain has TRBV10-3 and TRBJ2-3, with 15 bases lining up with TRBD2. Per germline, CDR1 ENHRY and CDR2 SYGVKD. V lost 6 bases to trimming and J lost 2 bases; unmatched junction nucleotides: 3. The length of the CDR3 is 16 residues. DNA of the CDR3: TGTGCCATCAGCGGACTAGCGGGAGGGTTCACAGATACGCAGTATTTT. The encoded protein is CAISGLAGGFTDTQYF.

This clone was seen a single time. J is TRBJ2-5 and V is TRBV19; D could derive from TRBD1 or TRBD2 (6 bases each). Per germline, CDR1 LNHDA and CDR2 SQIVND (reference sequence). The V and J ends lost 7 bases and 11 bases respectively, with 23 bases between them. The CDR3 loop spans 14 amino acids. Here the CDR3 DNA reads TGTGCCAGTACCCCCTCTACCGGGGGCCCTCAGCAGTACTTC. This sequence encodes CASTPSTGGPQQYF.